This T cell receptor beta chain was obtained from a study of CD8+ T cells in alopecia areata. Study-wide points: In scalp, tofacitinib significantly decreased clonality and expanded CD8+ clones among the top 100. Throughout tofacitinib, many expanded lesional clones continued to persist in scalp and blood. Because of a solitary nonresponder, the connection of baseline CD8+ expansion to response stays uncertain.

Documented treatment: oral pan-JAK inhibitor, 5-10 mg twice daily. Sorting of CD4+ and CD8+ T cells was performed on PBMCs. As the sequencing template, cDNA was produced by extracting RNA and reverse transcribing it. Some clones are missing from TCRdb's copy, which holds only in-frame ones; the method was immunoSEQ multiplex PCR. In the table there are roughly 210,000 clones, roughly two fifths of which are singletons. This CDR3 is built from 13 residues. Trimming pared 4 bases from V and 3 bases from J, leaving 9 bases between. Germline values: CDR1 MGHRA, CDR2 YSYEKL. This clone was seen more than once but under ten times. The antigen is not known.

The specimen was CD4+ T cells sorted from blood, collected at approximately week 39, from a patient treated with tofacitinib. J is TRBJ2-5 and V is TRBV4-1; the D gene is possibly TRBD2 (7 bases). This clonotype originated in a human donor with alopecia areata. Here the CDR3 reads CASSRGGEETQYF. The DNA for the CDR3 is TGCGCCAGCAGCCGAGGGGGGGAAGAGACCCAGTACTTC.